The rows below give T cell receptor beta chains drawn from one sample of a study of neoadjuvant anti-PD-1 for oral cavity cancer. Sequencing was performed with immunoSEQ multiplex PCR; in TCRdb, only in-frame clones are kept and a portion is missing. The sample includes 75,000 to 100,000 clones, under 85% of them seen just once. Sequencing used PBMCs, obtained before nivolumab (anti-PD-1) treatment. These receptors were taken from a person aged 40 to 85 with oral cavity squamous cell carcinoma. Both conserved end residues are part of each CDR3. The order of the fields is D gene, J gene, clone size, V gene, CDR3 protein, CDR3 DNA. A D gene is named only where the DNA matches it firmly. Size is omitted from some rows. Given values are once, few, many or a class for expanded clones.

d_call: TRBD2; j_call: TRBJ2-3; clone_size: NA; v_call: TRBV30; cdr3_aa: CAWARLAGITDTQYF; cdr3_nt: TGTGCCTGGGCAAGACTAGCGGGGATCACAGATACGCAGTATTTT
d_call: NA; j_call: TRBJ1-1; clone_size: once; v_call: TRBV6-5; cdr3_aa: CASSSPRGVTEAFF; cdr3_nt: TGTGCCAGCAGTTCCCCCCGTGGGGTCACTGAAGCTTTCTTT
d_call: TRBD1; j_call: TRBJ2-2; clone_size: NA; v_call: TRBV6-1; cdr3_aa: CASSAPAGQGTGELFF; cdr3_nt: TGTGCCAGCAGTGCCCCCGCGGGACAGGGTACCGGGGAGCTGTTTTTT
d_call: NA; j_call: TRBJ2-2; clone_size: NA; v_call: TRBV10-2; cdr3_aa: CATRGATNTGELFF; cdr3_nt: TGCGCCACCAGGGGGGCGACGAACACCGGGGAGCTGTTTTTT
d_call: TRBD2; j_call: TRBJ2-1; clone_size: NA; v_call: TRBV5-1; cdr3_aa: CASSLAGGSWNEQFF; cdr3_nt: TGCGCCAGCAGCCTAGCGGGAGGCTCTTGGAATGAGCAGTTCTTC
d_call: NA; j_call: TRBJ1-2; clone_size: NA; v_call: TRBV5-1; cdr3_aa: CASSPEWGGYTF; cdr3_nt: TGCGCCAGCAGCCCCGAGTGGGGGGGCTACACCTTC
d_call: NA; j_call: TRBJ2-3; clone_size: once; v_call: TRBV30; cdr3_aa: CAWGPGSDTQYF; cdr3_nt: TGTGCCTGGGGCCCAGGTTCGGATACGCAGTATTTT
d_call: NA; j_call: TRBJ1-1; clone_size: NA; v_call: TRBV4-2; cdr3_aa: CASSPRGGDTEAFF; cdr3_nt: TGTGCCAGCAGCCCGAGGGGGGGGGACACTGAAGCTTTCTTT
d_call: TRBD1; j_call: TRBJ1-1; clone_size: NA; v_call: TRBV6-1; cdr3_aa: CASSENRGTEAFF; cdr3_nt: TGTGCCAGCAGTGAAAACAGGGGCACTGAAGCTTTCTTT
d_call: NA; j_call: TRBJ2-2; clone_size: NA; v_call: TRBV6-5; cdr3_aa: CASSYSPAGITGELFF; cdr3_nt: TGTGCCAGCAGTTACTCGCCGGCCGGTATCACCGGGGAGCTGTTTTTT
d_call: NA; j_call: TRBJ1-5; clone_size: few; v_call: TRBV19; cdr3_aa: CASSPQDGSNQPQHF; cdr3_nt: TGTGCCAGTAGTCCCCAGGACGGTAGCAATCAGCCCCAGCATTTT
d_call: NA; j_call: TRBJ1-1; clone_size: NA; v_call: TRBV7-8; cdr3_aa: CASSLIRGTEAFF; cdr3_nt: TGTGCCAGCAGCTTAATCCGGGGAACTGAAGCTTTCTTT
d_call: NA; j_call: TRBJ1-5; clone_size: NA; v_call: TRBV5-6; cdr3_aa: CASSHTDGVSNQPQHF; cdr3_nt: TGTGCCAGCAGCCATACCGACGGAGTTAGCAATCAGCCCCAGCATTTT
d_call: TRBD2; j_call: TRBJ2-3; clone_size: NA; v_call: TRBV27; cdr3_aa: CASRMTSVTDTQYF; cdr3_nt: TGTGCCAGCAGAATGACTAGCGTCACAGATACACAGTATTTT
d_call: TRBD2; j_call: TRBJ2-1; clone_size: NA; v_call: TRBV10-3; cdr3_aa: CATSDSGVSYNEQFF; cdr3_nt: TGTGCCACGTCGGATAGCGGGGTGTCCTACAATGAGCAGTTCTTC
d_call: NA; j_call: TRBJ1-5; clone_size: few; v_call: TRBV6-5; cdr3_aa: CASSHGTVSNQPQHF; cdr3_nt: TGTGCCAGCAGCCACGGGACGGTTAGCAATCAGCCCCAGCATTTT
d_call: TRBD1; j_call: TRBJ1-3; clone_size: many; v_call: TRBV5-1; cdr3_aa: CASSPGQAPGNTIYF; cdr3_nt: TGCGCCAGCAGCCCGGGACAGGCTCCTGGAAACACCATATATTTT
d_call: TRBD2; j_call: TRBJ2-7; clone_size: NA; v_call: TRBV6-5; cdr3_aa: CASSSTSGSSYEQYF; cdr3_nt: TGTGCCAGCAGTTCGACTAGCGGGAGCTCCTACGAGCAGTACTTC
d_call: NA; j_call: TRBJ1-1; clone_size: NA; v_call: TRBV29-1; cdr3_aa: CSVGSLNTEAFF; cdr3_nt: TGCAGCGTTGGCAGTCTGAACACTGAAGCTTTCTTT
d_call: NA; j_call: TRBJ1-1; clone_size: NA; v_call: TRBV27; cdr3_aa: CASSLRGLNTEAFF; cdr3_nt: TGTGCCAGCAGTTTAAGGGGTCTGAACACTGAAGCTTTCTTT
d_call: NA; j_call: TRBJ2-7; clone_size: NA; v_call: TRBV7-6; cdr3_aa: CASSLDLTYEQYF; cdr3_nt: TGTGCCAGCAGCTTGGACTTGACCTACGAGCAGTACTTC
d_call: TRBD1; j_call: TRBJ2-7; clone_size: NA; v_call: TRBV15; cdr3_aa: CATSKQGAGYEQYF; cdr3_nt: TGTGCCACCAGCAAACAGGGGGCGGGGTACGAGCAGTACTTC
d_call: NA; j_call: TRBJ1-5; clone_size: NA; v_call: TRBV28; cdr3_aa: CASSLSGHQNF; cdr3_nt: TGTGCCAGCAGCCTTTCGGGACACCAAAATTTT
d_call: NA; j_call: TRBJ1-5; clone_size: NA; v_call: TRBV6-6; cdr3_aa: CASGQFNQPQHF; cdr3_nt: TGTGCCAGCGGACAGTTTAATCAGCCCCAGCATTTT
d_call: NA; j_call: TRBJ2-5; clone_size: NA; v_call: TRBV5-1; cdr3_aa: CASSATGTREETQYF; cdr3_nt: TGCGCCAGCAGCGCCACCGGGACAAGGGAAGAGACCCAGTACTTC
d_call: NA; j_call: TRBJ1-1; clone_size: NA; v_call: TRBV2; cdr3_aa: CASSLTDSMNTEAFF; cdr3_nt: TGTGCCAGCTCCCTTACAGACAGCATGAACACTGAAGCTTTCTTT
d_call: NA; j_call: TRBJ2-3; clone_size: once; v_call: TRBV19; cdr3_aa: CASSIIGGTDTQYF; cdr3_nt: TGTGCCAGTAGTATTATTGGGGGAACAGATACGCAGTATTTT
d_call: TRBD2; j_call: TRBJ2-7; clone_size: NA; v_call: TRBV2; cdr3_aa: CASSPNWGGTF; cdr3_nt: TGTGCCAGCAGCCCTAATTGGGGGGGGACCTTC
d_call: NA; j_call: TRBJ1-1; clone_size: NA; v_call: TRBV15; cdr3_aa: CATSRDPAENTEAFF; cdr3_nt: TGTGCCACCAGCAGAGATCCGGCAGAGAACACTGAAGCTTTCTTT
d_call: TRBD1; j_call: TRBJ2-5; clone_size: NA; v_call: TRBV6-5; cdr3_aa: CASRGTGQETQYF; cdr3_nt: TGTGCCAGCAGAGGGACAGGGCAAGAGACCCAGTACTTC
d_call: NA; j_call: TRBJ1-1; clone_size: NA; v_call: TRBV11-2; cdr3_aa: CASSATGHTNTEAFF; cdr3_nt: TGTGCCAGCAGCGCTACGGGACATACGAACACTGAAGCTTTCTTT
d_call: NA; j_call: TRBJ2-3; clone_size: NA; v_call: TRBV2; cdr3_aa: CASSEDGPSTDTQYF; cdr3_nt: TGTGCCAGCAGTGAGGACGGACCCAGCACAGATACGCAGTATTTT
d_call: NA; j_call: TRBJ2-2; clone_size: NA; v_call: TRBV12-2; cdr3_aa: CASLPFQGAAGELFF; cdr3_nt: TGTGCAAGTCTCCCTTTCCAGGGGGCGGCCGGGGAGCTGTTTTTT
d_call: NA; j_call: TRBJ1-2; clone_size: few; v_call: TRBV2; cdr3_aa: CASSEAEGRETF; cdr3_nt: TGTGCCAGCAGTGAAGCAGAGGGGAGGGAAACCTTC
d_call: TRBD2; j_call: TRBJ2-1; clone_size: once; v_call: TRBV5-1; cdr3_aa: CASSLASGRAGYNEQFF; cdr3_nt: TGCGCCAGCAGCTTGGCGAGCGGGAGGGCCGGGTACAATGAGCAGTTCTTC
d_call: TRBD2; j_call: TRBJ2-1; clone_size: NA; v_call: TRBV5-1; cdr3_aa: CASSFNVGTSGSSYNEQFF; cdr3_nt: TGCGCCAGCAGCTTCAACGTAGGGACTAGCGGGAGCTCCTACAATGAGCAGTTCTTC
d_call: TRBD2; j_call: TRBJ2-5; clone_size: NA; v_call: TRBV27; cdr3_aa: CASSFTSGQETQYF; cdr3_nt: TGTGCCAGCAGTTTTACTAGCGGCCAAGAGACCCAGTACTTC
d_call: TRBD1; j_call: TRBJ2-2; clone_size: NA; v_call: TRBV7-9; cdr3_aa: CASSSTQGANTGELFF; cdr3_nt: TGTGCCAGCAGCTCAACGCAGGGGGCGAACACCGGGGAGCTGTTTTTT
d_call: NA; j_call: TRBJ1-4; clone_size: NA; v_call: TRBV28; cdr3_aa: CASSPWGVEKLFF; cdr3_nt: TGTGCCAGCAGTCCCTGGGGGGTTGAGAAACTGTTTTTT
d_call: NA; j_call: TRBJ2-7; clone_size: NA; v_call: TRBV7-3; cdr3_aa: CASSSSLGGQQYF; cdr3_nt: TGTGCCAGCAGCTCCTCGTTGGGGGGTCAGCAGTACTTC
d_call: TRBD1; j_call: TRBJ2-7; clone_size: NA; v_call: TRBV30; cdr3_aa: CAWSYPGQSYEQYF; cdr3_nt: TGTGCCTGGAGTTATCCGGGACAGAGTTACGAGCAGTACTTC
d_call: TRBD1; j_call: TRBJ1-1; clone_size: NA; v_call: TRBV5-1; cdr3_aa: CASSLVWTGGTEAFF; cdr3_nt: TGCGCCAGCAGCTTGGTTTGGACAGGGGGCACTGAAGCTTTCTTT
d_call: NA; j_call: TRBJ1-1; clone_size: NA; v_call: TRBV30; cdr3_aa: CAWSMNTEAFF; cdr3_nt: TGTGCCTGGAGCATGAACACTGAAGCTTTCTTT
d_call: NA; j_call: TRBJ2-3; clone_size: few; v_call: TRBV6-1; cdr3_aa: CASRMDTQYF; cdr3_nt: TGTGCCAGCAGGATGGATACGCAGTATTTT
d_call: TRBD1; j_call: TRBJ1-2; clone_size: once; v_call: TRBV10-1; cdr3_aa: CASSLVGQPYGYTF; cdr3_nt: TGCGCCAGCAGCCTAGTGGGACAGCCCTATGGCTACACCTTC
d_call: NA; j_call: TRBJ2-1; clone_size: NA; v_call: TRBV19; cdr3_aa: CASSFSESYNEQFF; cdr3_nt: TGTGCCAGTAGTTTTTCTGAATCCTACAATGAGCAGTTCTTC